Presented here are 13 T cell receptor beta chains from one specimen sequenced in a study of blood T cells in healthy people across ages. A second PCR of 7 to 11 cycles used a sample-barcoded 5' primer and a J-beta primer mix. Using its own MiXCR run on the 5' RACE reads, TCRdb lists one record per CDR3 protein. The table records some 1.8 million distinct CDR3 sequences, about 39% of them present only once. The sample taken for sequencing was blood. All receptors come from a human donor in good health.

The CDR3 is CARSLKVGGQGIYEQYF. CDR3 nucleotides: TGTGCCAGATCGTTAAAAGTGGGAGGACAGGGGATCTACGAGCAGTACTTC. This rearrangement joins TRBV12-3 or TRBV12-4 to TRBJ2-7; 9 positions agree with TRBD1. CDR3 length equals 17 residues. The J segment lost 3 bases and the V segment lost 9 bases, leaving 18 bases of the junction unmatched.

This clonotype was counted a single time. V usage is TRBV6-5 and J usage is TRBJ1-4; the D is unclear. The CDR3 spans 15 residues. The V end was cut by 6 bases, the J end by 0 bases, with 11 bases between. Germline V gene data show CDR1 as MNHEY and CDR2 as SVGAGI. Here the CDR3 reads CASSPSWATNEKLFF. CDR3 nucleotide sequence: TGTGCCAGCAGCCCTTCCTGGGCAACTAATGAAAAACTGTTTTTT.

J is TRBJ2-1 and V is TRBV9, with D perhaps being TRBD1 or TRBD2 (5 bases each). From germline, CDR1 is SGDLS and CDR2 YYNGEE. The V end lost 0 bases, the J end lost 0 bases, and 10 bases lay between the germline ends. There are 16 residues in the CDR3. DNA of the CDR3: TGTGCCAGCAGCGTAGGTGGGGACCGCTCCTACAATGAGCAGTTCTTC. Amino acids: CASSVGGDRSYNEQFF.

This clonotype was counted only a few times. The chain recombines TRBV12-3 or TRBV12-4 with TRBJ1-2; D is perhaps TRBD1 (6 bases). Trimming pared 2 bases from V and 1 base from J, leaving 23 bases between. This CDR3 contains 19 residues. The CDR3 protein is CASSLKGPIAGELNYGYTF. CDR3 sequence (DNA): TGTGCCAGCAGTTTAAAAGGCCCTATAGCAGGGGAACTTAACTATGGCTACACCTTC.

The chain employs TRBV6-2 or TRBV6-3 and TRBJ1-2; D is ambiguous. The V gene's germline CDR1 is MNHEY and CDR2 SVGEGT. Trimming shortened V by 7 bases and J by 4 bases, and 10 bases separated the two germline ends. The CDR3 has 12 residues. The CDR3 loop reads CASNNNFYGYTF. Written as DNA, the CDR3 is TGTGCCAGCAATAACAACTTCTATGGCTACACCTTC.

There are many counts of this clonotype. The chain has TRBV29-1 and TRBJ1-2; the D gene is possibly TRBD1 (5 bases). Looked up from germline, CDR1 is SQVTM and CDR2 is ANQGSEA. V lost 6 bases and J 1 base, leaving 18 bases between the germline ends. The CDR3 has 15 residues. CDR3 DNA sequence: TGCAGCGTGCCGGCCTGGGACGGACTTAACTATGGCTACACCTTC. Protein sequence: CSVPAWDGLNYGYTF.

The chain recombines TRBV20-1 with TRBJ2-1; D not certain. CDR1 and CDR2 (germline): DFQATT, SNEGSKA (reference sequence). Trimming cost V 6 bases and J 0 bases, with 9 bases left between them. The CDR3 is 13 amino acids. In nucleotides, the CDR3 is TGCAGTGCCCCGACACCCTCCTACAATGAGCAGTTCTTC. Encoded protein: CSAPTPSYNEQFF.

The sample holds one count of this clonotype. The chain is built from TRBV11-1 and TRBJ1-2; 7 bases agree with TRBD1. Trimming cost V 6 bases and J 8 bases; bases outside gene matches: 12. From germline, CDR1 is SGHAT and CDR2 FQDESV (reference sequence). The CDR3 spans 14 residues. The CDR3 DNA reads TGTGCCAGCAGTACCAGACAGGGCCTTATGGGCTACACCTTC. This codes for CASSTRQGLMGYTF.

This chain joins TRBV4-3 and TRBJ1-2; possibly TRBD1 for D (6 bases). The CDR3 loop spans 14 amino acids. The germline V gene has CDR1 LGHNA and CDR2 YSLEER. V was trimmed by 8 bases and J by 7 bases, leaving 20 bases between them. This CDR3 is CASHRGGGRFGYTF. In DNA form, the CDR3 reads TGCGCCAGCCATCGAGGGGGGGGGCGTTTTGGCTACACCTTC.

This clonotype was seen repeatedly, ten times or more. Sequence at one end of the junction differs from germline and may be a read error. This chain uses TRBV4-2 with TRBJ1-2, with D possibly TRBD1 on 5 matching bases. The CDR3 has 13 residues. Germline V gene sequence: CDR1 LGHNA, CDR2 YNFKEQ. The CDR3 here is CASSQERGYGYTF. As DNA, the CDR3 is TGCGCCAGCAGCCAGGAAAGGGGCTATGGCTACACCTTC.

DNA for the CDR3: TGCAGTGCTAGATCCCCCAAACCCCCGGGACTAGCGATCGGCACAGATACGCAGTATTTT. Protein product: CSARSPKPPGLAIGTDTQYF. The gene calls are TRBV20-1 and TRBJ2-3, with 10 bases identical to TRBD2. V lost 2 bases, J lost 1 base, and 18 bases stayed unmatched. The CDR3 totals 20 residues. The V gene's germline CDR1 is DFQATT and CDR2 SNEGSKA (reference sequence).

This clonotype was observed a handful of times. The chain recombines TRBV7-9 with TRBJ1-4; D is unresolved. Germline V CDR1 and CDR2: SEHNR, FQNEAQ (reference sequence). There are 16 residues in the CDR3. V was trimmed by 3 bases and J by 5 bases, leaving 16 bases between them. This CDR3 reads CASSFGRTESNEKLFF. DNA of the CDR3: TGTGCCAGCAGCTTCGGTAGGACGGAATCGAATGAAAAACTGTTTTTT.

The V call is TRBV11-2, the J call TRBJ2-7, with 9 bases aligning to TRBD1. Germline CDR1 is SGHAT and CDR2 is FQNNGV. J was trimmed by 5 bases and V by 5 bases; bases with no gene match: 7. The length of the CDR3 is 14 residues. The DNA of the CDR3 is TGTGCCAGCAGCAATCCGGGACAGGGAAACGAGCAGTACTTC. It yields the protein CASSNPGQGNEQYF.